The 29 T cell receptor beta chains presented below share a single source sample, sequenced in a study of T cell responses to AZD1222 COVID-19 vaccine. Method: immunoSEQ multiplex PCR; TCRdb's copy keeps in-frame clones and lacks some. The sample has about 130,000 clones, more than 75% seen once. The source was peripheral blood, collected on day 0 of AZD1222 vaccination. The receptors were sampled from an adult in good health.

The chain uses TRBV6-5 and TRBJ1-2; 7 bases agree with TRBD1. The V segment lost 4 bases and the J segment 2 bases; nucleotides outside the gene matches: 10. Looked up from germline, CDR1 is MNHEY and CDR2 is SVGAGI. The CDR3 is 16 amino acids. CDR3: CASSLQGREANYGYTF. CDR3 coding DNA: TGTGCCAGCAGTTTACAGGGGAGGGAGGCCAACTATGGCTACACCTTC.

This sequence joins TRBV7-2 and TRBJ2-2; TRBD1 matches 8 bases. From germline, CDR1 is SGHTA and CDR2 FQGNSA. The J segment lost 5 bases and the V segment lost 2 bases, leaving 7 bases of the junction unmatched. This CDR3 spans 16 amino acids. The CDR3 spells CASSLKGQGGTGELFF. In nucleotides, the CDR3 is TGTGCCAGCAGCTTAAAAGGACAGGGTGGGACCGGGGAGCTGTTTTTT.

The chain links TRBV5-6 to TRBJ2-1; TRBD2 matches at 12 bases. The CDR3 is 16 amino acids. Per germline, CDR1 SGHDT and CDR2 YYEEEE. V lost 1 base and J lost 6; bases outside the gene matches: 5. The CDR3 DNA follows: TGTGCCAGCAGCTTGTTTAGGACTAGCGGGGCCAATGAGCAGTTCTTC. Residues: CASSLFRTSGANEQFF.

This chain uses TRBV11-3 with TRBJ2-1, with 10 bases fitting TRBD2. With V trimmed by 6 bases and J by 7 bases, 6 bases remained unmatched. Germline V gives CDR1 SGHNT, CDR2 YENEEA. The CDR3 has 14 amino acids. The CDR3 DNA reads TGTGCCAGCAGTTCGGGACTAGCGTCAAATGAGCAGTTCTTC. It encodes CASSSGLASNEQFF.

V is TRBV28 and J is TRBJ1-4; D perhaps matches TRBD1 (6 bases). In germline, CDR1 is MDHEN, CDR2 SYDVKM. V was clipped by 6 bases and J by 0 bases, with 8 bases between them. The CDR3 extends over 14 amino acids. CDR3 residues: CASRNRATNEKLFF. Written as DNA, the CDR3 is TGTGCCAGCAGAAACAGGGCAACTAATGAAAAACTGTTTTTT.

The count of this clone is one. The rearrangement links TRBV28 to TRBJ1-1; 8 positions match TRBD1. The CDR3 consists of 15 residues. Germline values: CDR1 MDHEN, CDR2 SYDVKM. Trimming removed 6 bases from V and 2 bases from J; junction bases left unmatched: 8. The CDR3 reads CASRGSRGRNTEAFF. As DNA, the CDR3 is TGTGCCAGCAGGGGATCCAGGGGGCGTAACACTGAAGCTTTCTTT.

The chain joins TRBV7-8 to TRBJ2-5; 10 bases are shared with TRBD1. This CDR3 has 17 amino acids. V was clipped by 3 bases and J by 9 bases; unmatched bases: 16. Germline CDR1 reads SGHVS; CDR2 reads FQNEAQ. The CDR3 sequence: CASSFRDRGNPWGSQYF. The CDR3, as DNA: TGTGCCAGCAGCTTCCGGGACAGGGGCAACCCCTGGGGGTCCCAGTACTTC.

The chain employs TRBV2 and TRBJ2-2, with D uncertain. Germline CDR1 and CDR2: SNHLY and FYNNEI. CDR3 length: 12 amino acids. V was shortened by 7 bases and J by 7 bases, with 10 bases between the two germline ends. CDR3: CASKPDNGELFF. DNA for the CDR3: TGTGCCAGCAAGCCGGATAACGGGGAGCTGTTTTTT.

Only one count was recorded for this clone. The chain combines TRBV2 with TRBJ2-5; possibly TRBD1 for D (5 bases). Looked up from germline, CDR1 is SNHLY and CDR2 is FYNNEI. CDR3 length: 14 amino acids. The germline V and J ends were trimmed by 2 bases and 4 bases, with 11 bases remaining between them. DNA of the CDR3: TGTGCCAGCAGTGAACAGGGTCCTTCAGAGACCCAGTACTTC. Amino acid sequence: CASSEQGPSETQYF. Full variable domain (outside the CDR3, taken from reference TRBV2 and TRBJ2-5): EPEVTQTPSHQVTQMGQEVILRCVPISNHLYFYWYRQILGQKVEFLVSFYNNEISEKSEIFDDQFSVERPDGSNFTLKIRSTKLEDSAMYFCASSEQGPSETQYFGPGTRLLVL.

The rearrangement uses TRBV10-1 and TRBJ1-6, with D hard to call. This CDR3 comprises 13 residues. Germline V gene lookup returns CDR1 WNHNN and CDR2 SYGVQD (reference sequence). Trimming shortened V by 8 bases and J by 0 bases, and 5 bases separated the two germline ends. The CDR3 reads CASSSSYNSPLHF. The CDR3 nucleotides are TGCGCCAGCTCGAGCTCCTATAATTCACCCCTCCACTTT.

The V gene is TRBV6-5, the J gene TRBJ2-7; possible D gene TRBD2, 5 bases. This CDR3 spans 13 amino acids. Trimming pared 5 bases from V and 3 bases from J, leaving 11 bases between. From germline, CDR1 is MNHEY and CDR2 SVGAGI. The CDR3 protein is CASSTRVFYEQYF. As DNA, the CDR3 is TGTGCCAGCAGTACGAGGGTTTTCTACGAGCAGTACTTC.

The chain combines TRBV3-1 (or the pseudogene TRBV3-2) with TRBJ1-5; TRBD1 might be the D (5 bases). CDR1 and CDR2 (germline): LGHDT, YNNKEL (reference sequence). V was shortened by 1 base and J by 5 bases, with 15 bases between the two germline ends. The CDR3 runs 16 residues. The CDR3 DNA is TGTGCCAGCAGCCAAGGGAGACAGCGAGGGTATCAGCCCCAGCATTTT. Its translation: CASSQGRQRGYQPQHF.

Written as DNA, the CDR3 is TGTGCCAGTAGTATAGACGGGACAGCCCGAGCTAACTATGGCTACACCTTC. This sequence encodes CASSIDGTARANYGYTF. The V gene is TRBV19, the J gene TRBJ1-2; 7 positions match TRBD1. This CDR3 contains 17 residues. Germline CDR1 and CDR2: LNHDA and SQIVND (reference sequence). V shed 0 bases and J 0 bases; nucleotides not matched to a gene: 7.

DNA for the CDR3: TGTGCCAGCAGCTTAGTCTTAGCGGACAGGAGGGGGACTCAAGAGACCCAGTACTTC. Its protein is CASSLVLADRRGTQETQYF. This chain uses TRBV7-9 with TRBJ2-5, with D maybe TRBD1 (7 bases). The CDR3 runs 19 residues. The V gene lost 1 base and the J gene lost 2 bases, with 23 bases spanning the gap. Germline values: CDR1 SEHNR, CDR2 FQNEAQ (reference sequence).

The V and J genes are TRBV6-5 and TRBJ1-1; D might be TRBD1 (5 bases). Trimming cost V 4 bases and J 1 base, with 7 bases left between them. Germline V lookup: CDR1 MNHEY, CDR2 SVGAGI. The CDR3 length is 13 residues. CDR3 loop: CASSFTGNTEAFF. DNA of the CDR3: TGTGCCAGCAGTTTCACAGGGAACACTGAAGCTTTCTTT.

The chain has TRBV30 and TRBJ2-7; possibly TRBD2 for D (6 bases). This CDR3 contains 14 residues. CDR1 GTSNPN and CDR2 SVGIG come from the germline V gene (reference sequence). Between the trimmed V and J ends, which lost 2 bases and 5 bases, there was a span of 16 bases. The DNA for the CDR3 is TGTGCCTGGAGTCGGGACTCCCTATCCGACGAGCAGTACTTC. Its protein product is CAWSRDSLSDEQYF.

There are a few counts of this clone. The chain combines TRBV30 with TRBJ1-3; D unresolved. V lost 1 base and J 4 bases, leaving 8 bases between the germline ends. In germline, CDR1 is GTSNPN, CDR2 SVGIG (reference sequence). There are 13 residues in the CDR3. CDR3 loop: CAWSATAGNTIYF. In DNA form, the CDR3 reads TGTGCCTGGAGTGCAACGGCCGGAAACACCATATATTTT.

The rearrangement uses TRBV28 and TRBJ1-6; possibly TRBD1 for D (5 bases). The CDR3 runs 15 residues. Per the germline V gene, CDR1 is MDHEN and CDR2 is SYDVKM. Trimming removed 8 bases at V and 10 bases at J, with 21 bases between. The CDR3 spells CASRDGRGTSSPLHF. DNA of the CDR3: TGTGCCAGCCGAGATGGAAGGGGCACAAGCTCACCCCTCCACTTT.

This sequence joins TRBV5-1 and TRBJ1-4; 7 bases are shared with TRBD1. Germline V CDR1 and CDR2: SGHRS, YFSETQ. The CDR3 runs to 14 residues. Losses at the gene ends were 4 bases for V and 4 bases for J; bases not matched to a gene: 4. CDR3 coding DNA: TGCGCCAGCAGCCGTGACAGGGTTAATGAAAAACTGTTTTTT. Amino acids: CASSRDRVNEKLFF.

The rearrangement links TRBV7-9 to TRBJ1-2, with D perhaps TRBD1 (6 bases). Germline V gives CDR1 SEHNR, CDR2 FQNEAQ (reference sequence). The CDR3 contains 14 residues. The ends were cut back, 5 bases at V and 4 bases at J, with 14 bases in the middle. This chain's CDR3 is CASSPEDRPYGYTF. The CDR3 DNA follows: TGTGCCAGCAGCCCAGAGGACAGACCCTATGGCTACACCTTC.

The chain couples TRBV27 to TRBJ2-2, with D perhaps matching TRBD1 (5 bases). The V gene lost 5 bases and the J gene lost 6 bases, with 13 bases spanning the gap. The length of the CDR3 is 14 residues. Looked up from germline, CDR1 is MNHEY and CDR2 is SMNVEV (reference sequence). DNA of the CDR3: TGTGCCAGCAGTCCCCTTTTGGGGCCCGGGGAGCTGTTTTTT. Translating it yields CASSPLLGPGELFF.

This clone has only one observation. The CDR3 nucleotides read TGTGCCAGCAGCCCCCGGACAGCCGAAGCTTTCTTT. Translation gives CASSPRTAEAFF. The chain combines TRBV9 with TRBJ1-1; TRBD1 is a possible D gene (6 bases). CDR1 and CDR2 from the germline V gene are SGDLS and YYNGEE. Trimming pared 4 bases from V and 8 bases from J, leaving 12 bases between. This CDR3 is 12 amino acids long.

The chain's CDR3 is CASSQDPGFNEKLFF. The CDR3 coding sequence is TGCGCCAGCAGCCAAGATCCGGGCTTTAATGAAAAACTGTTTTTT. The rearrangement uses TRBV4-1 and TRBJ1-4; D gene uncertain. CDR1 MGHRA and CDR2 YSYEKL come from the germline V gene. The CDR3 extends over 15 amino acids. V was shortened by 0 bases and J by 4 bases, with 9 bases between the two germline ends.

V usage is TRBV5-6 and J usage is TRBJ1-2, with no clear D. Trimming took 4 bases from V and 0 from J, leaving 7 bases between them. CDR1 and CDR2 from the germline V gene are SGHDT and YYEEEE. The CDR3 spans 13 residues. The DNA for the CDR3 is TGTGCCAGCAGCGTGGAGGCTAACTATGGCTACACCTTC. Its protein is CASSVEANYGYTF.

V usage is TRBV6-1 and J usage is TRBJ1-1; D is possibly TRBD1 (5 bases). The CDR3 is 15 amino acids. Germline assignment: CDR1 MNHNS and CDR2 SASEGT. Between the trimmed V and J ends, which lost 1 base and 1 base, there was a span of 10 bases. The DNA for the CDR3 is TGTGCCAGCAGTGAAGTGGGGGGGAGGAACACTGAAGCTTTCTTT. Residues: CASSEVGGRNTEAFF.

The chain couples TRBV19 to TRBJ1-2; 12 bases are a match to TRBD1. V lost 6 bases, J lost 8 bases, and 7 bases stayed unmatched. Germline V gene lookup returns CDR1 LNHDA and CDR2 SQIVND (reference sequence). The CDR3 is 14 residues long. The CDR3 DNA follows: TGTGCCAGTAGCTGGGGACAGGGGGCGCGCGGCTACACCTTC. It encodes CASSWGQGARGYTF.

J is TRBJ1-3 and V is TRBV5-4; D may be TRBD1 (5 bases). Trimming cost V 4 bases and J 4 bases, with 18 bases left between them. CDR1 SGHNT and CDR2 YYREEE come from the germline V gene (reference sequence). This CDR3 contains 16 residues. The CDR3 reads CASSEGTKNRGNTIYF. The CDR3 nucleotides are TGTGCCAGCAGCGAAGGGACGAAAAATAGGGGAAACACCATATATTTT.

The chain links TRBV6-5 to TRBJ1-1, with D perhaps TRBD1 (5 bases). The CDR3 has 14 amino acids. Trimming removed 0 bases from V and 7 bases from J, with 12 bases in between. Germline assignment: CDR1 MNHEY and CDR2 SVGAGI. CDR3 protein: CASSYSMGEGEAFF. The CDR3 DNA reads TGTGCCAGCAGTTACTCGATGGGGGAGGGTGAAGCTTTCTTT.

The chain couples TRBV3-1 (or the pseudogene TRBV3-2) to TRBJ2-1; 8 bases align to TRBD2. CDR3 length: 16 amino acids. CDR1 and CDR2 from the germline V gene are LGHDT and YNNKEL (reference sequence). The J segment lost 12 bases and the V segment lost 0 bases, leaving 13 bases of the junction unmatched. DNA for the CDR3: TGTGCCAGCAGCCAAGAACTGAGGCTAGCGGGTATAGGGCAGTTCTTC. It encodes CASSQELRLAGIGQFF.